The entry below describes one TCR beta chain. Its antigen has not been determined. Nothing much larger sits one base from this clone, and base qualities are not available. These data belong to a study of graft-versus-host responses after intestinal transplantation (dated by TCRdb to the early 2020s). Turning to the overall study: Recipients received multivisceral, liver-intestinal, or isolated intestinal transplants. Anti-thymocyte globulin induction was given to all recipients, followed by maintenance tacrolimus and steroids for 2 to 3 years. After intestinal transplantation, graft-versus-host and host-versus-graft alloreactive T cell clones were followed in the graft, circulation and bone marrow using bulk TCR-beta CDR3 sequencing. To identify alloreactive clones, pre-transplant mixed lymphocyte reaction products were sequenced and compared with unstimulated pre-transplant donor and recipient T cells. The cohort enrolled some 24 intestinal transplant recipients, one of whom was a retransplant, and 3 patients without pretransplant specimens were excluded. Donor T cell macrochimerism was defined as a peak of at least 4% donor T cells among recipient peripheral blood mononuclear cells. Rather than being sequenced by the commercial service, samples from a few later patients were sequenced in-house on an Illumina MiSeq and processed with MiXCR.

V is pared back by 0 bases and J by 7 bases, with 7 bases lying between the germline termini. The germline V gene sets CDR1 to SGHRS and CDR2 to YFSETQ. Including cysteine and phenylalanine, the CDR3 has 13 amino acids. The entry retains the CDR3 DNA only, 39 bases that are in frame from base 1. Library preparation employed the immunoSEQ multiplex PCR assay. For most patients, genomic DNA was isolated with the Qiagen DNeasy Blood and Tissue Kit and shipped frozen to Adaptive Biotechnologies for TCR sequencing. For most patients, high-throughput TCR-beta CDR3 sequencing of genomic DNA was performed by Adaptive Biotechnologies. For the original study's pipeline: TCR sequencing data for some 17 patients were retrieved from Adaptive's ImmunoSEQ software; a few other patients were processed with MiXCR and VDJtools. To correct CD4 versus CD8 sorting errors, any sequence found in both subsets at a frequency ratio below 5:1 was removed. CDR3 nucleotide sequences shared between donor and recipient were removed because the origin of such sequences could not be assigned. To be classed as alloreactive, a clone needed at least 2-fold expansion over unstimulated cells and a minimum CFSE-low frequency of 0.002% (template counts) or 0.001% (read counts). Clones were considered mappable if detected in sequenced pre-transplant spleen, lymph node, or MLR CFSE-low populations of the donor or recipient. The cumulative frequency of alloreactive clones was calculated as a percentage of all sequences, weighted by copy number. This immuneACCESS table, as held by TCRdb, lists in-frame sequences with V and J called but not all clones. Of the missing ones, under half trace to an unresolved V gene in checked studies; the others have no known cause. The DNA gave D and trimming, while V, J and clone size come from that table. The sample data list roughly 92,000 clones, and approximately 90% of these were observed just once. The ten largest clones capture roughly 0.3% of the sample.

Paper-wide results and their limitations: Peak levels of circulating GvH clones were associated with declines in HvG clones early after transplant. In the allografts of patients with donor T cell macrochimerism, GvH to HvG T cell clonal ratios were high. GvH clones were detected in recipient bone marrow, and some of these GvH clones were observed earlier in ileal mucosa or blood, consistent with an intestinal mucosal origin. The relatively low number and heterogeneity of intestinal transplant patients limited the conclusions.

Explained via the paper, the time point label denotes: cells obtained before transplantation from donor or recipient. CD3+CD4+ and CD3+CD8+ populations were FACS-sorted from unstimulated pre-transplant donor and recipient cells taken from spleen or lymph nodes. Sequencing used unstimulated CD4+ T cells sorted from spleen or lymph node cells, obtained before transplant. The sequence joins TRBV5-1 to TRBJ2-2, with no reliable assignment of the D segment. The TCR sequence derives from a human donor who was the organ donor for an intestinal transplant. The CDR3 protein is CASSLESVGELFF. The DNA sequence reads TGCGCCAGCAGCTTGGAATCAGTCGGGGAGCTGTTTTTT.